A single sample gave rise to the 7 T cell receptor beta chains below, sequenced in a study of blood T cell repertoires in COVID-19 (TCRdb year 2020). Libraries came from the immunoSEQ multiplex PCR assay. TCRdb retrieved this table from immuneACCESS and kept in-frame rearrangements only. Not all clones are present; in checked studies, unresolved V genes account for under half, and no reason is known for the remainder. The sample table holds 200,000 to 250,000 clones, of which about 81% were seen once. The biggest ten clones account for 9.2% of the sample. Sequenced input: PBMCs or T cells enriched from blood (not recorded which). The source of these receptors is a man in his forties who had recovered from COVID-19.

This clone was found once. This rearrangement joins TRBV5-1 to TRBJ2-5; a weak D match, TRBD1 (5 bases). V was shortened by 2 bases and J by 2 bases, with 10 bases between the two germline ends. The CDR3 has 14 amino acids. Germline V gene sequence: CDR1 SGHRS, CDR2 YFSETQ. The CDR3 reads CASSLFPGQETQYF. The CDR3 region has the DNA TGCGCCAGCAGCTTATTCCCAGGGCAAGAGACCCAGTACTTC.

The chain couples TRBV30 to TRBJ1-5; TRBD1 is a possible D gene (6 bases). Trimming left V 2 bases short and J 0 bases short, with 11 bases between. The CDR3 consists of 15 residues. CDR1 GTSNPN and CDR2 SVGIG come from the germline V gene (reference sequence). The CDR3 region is CAWSLAGASNQPQHF. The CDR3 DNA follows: TGTGCCTGGAGTCTCGCAGGGGCTAGCAATCAGCCCCAGCATTTT.

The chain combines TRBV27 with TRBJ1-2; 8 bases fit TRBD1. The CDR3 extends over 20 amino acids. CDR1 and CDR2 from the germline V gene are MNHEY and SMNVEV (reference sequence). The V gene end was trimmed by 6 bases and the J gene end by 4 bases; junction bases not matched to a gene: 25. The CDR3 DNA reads TGTGCCAGCAGCTTAGTCCAGCCAGGGGGCCTCCGTTCTGGCGTCTATGGCTACACCTTC. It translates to CASSLVQPGGLRSGVYGYTF.

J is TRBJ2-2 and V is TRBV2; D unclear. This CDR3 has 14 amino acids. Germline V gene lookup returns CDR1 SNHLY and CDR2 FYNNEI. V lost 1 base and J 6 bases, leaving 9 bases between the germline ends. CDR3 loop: CASSEVTMAGELFF. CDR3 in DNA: TGTGCCAGCAGTGAAGTAACAATGGCCGGGGAGCTGTTTTTT.

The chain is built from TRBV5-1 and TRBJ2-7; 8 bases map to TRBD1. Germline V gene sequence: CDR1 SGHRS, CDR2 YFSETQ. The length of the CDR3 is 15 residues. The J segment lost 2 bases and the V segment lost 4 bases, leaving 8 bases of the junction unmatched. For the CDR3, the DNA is TGCGCCAGCAGCCCCCAAGGACAGGGCACCTACGAGCAGTACTTC. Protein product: CASSPQGQGTYEQYF.

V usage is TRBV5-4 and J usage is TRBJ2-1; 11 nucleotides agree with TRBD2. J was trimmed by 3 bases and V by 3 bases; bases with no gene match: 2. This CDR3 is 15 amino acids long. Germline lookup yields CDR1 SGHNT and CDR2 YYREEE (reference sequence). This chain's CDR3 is CASSSLAGGYNEQFF. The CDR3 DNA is TGTGCCAGCAGCTCTCTAGCGGGGGGCTACAATGAGCAGTTCTTC.

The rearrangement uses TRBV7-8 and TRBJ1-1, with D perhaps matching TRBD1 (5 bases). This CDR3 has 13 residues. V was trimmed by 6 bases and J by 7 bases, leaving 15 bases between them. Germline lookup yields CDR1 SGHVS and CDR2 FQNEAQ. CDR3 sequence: CASSFWGGDEAFF. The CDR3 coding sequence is TGTGCCAGCAGTTTTTGGGGGGGGGATGAAGCTTTCTTT.